This TCR beta chain was sequenced in a study of T cell responses to AZD1222 COVID-19 vaccine. As for the study in general: Pooling of second doses given at about 4 or about 12 weeks was done. Study findings and constraints: Increased Spike-specific TCR breadth and depth were observed after two AZD1222 doses. There were vaccine-associated CD4 TCRs across spike, dominant at 160-218 and 743-854. Close to half of spike-specific TCRs reportedly recognize unmutated variant regions.

As for this clone: Its target is unknown.

Sequenced by immunoSEQ multiplex PCR; TCRdb stores in-frame clones only, minus some. This sample has about 53,000 clones; approximately 88% occur once, and the top ten carry 25% to 30%. The germline CDR1 and CDR2 sequences are LGHDT and YNNKEL (reference sequence). Trimming shortened V by 1 base and J by 2 bases, and 21 bases separated the two germline ends. The CDR3 extends over 18 amino acids. The sequence came from an adult in good health. Sequencing was performed on peripheral blood, taken on day 0 of AZD1222 vaccination. J is TRBJ2-7 and V is TRBV3-1 (or the pseudogene TRBV3-2); D may be TRBD1 (5 bases). CDR3 sequence: CASSQVLAGLFVAYEQYF. The CDR3 DNA reads TGTGCCAGCAGCCAAGTTTTGGCAGGGCTCTTTGTGGCCTACGAGCAGTACTTC.